This record looks at one T cell receptor (beta chain) sequence and its context. FACS was used to enrich TEMRA cells, whereas the CD8+ and CD4+ T cells were obtained by negative isolation. The sample belongs to a study of CD8 T cells in Susac syndrome. A quantity of about 0.45 to 1 ug RNA underwent reverse transcription using random hexamers. Amplification of TCR beta CDR3 spanned 54 Vbeta and 13 Jbeta via immunoSEQ multiplex PCR. TCRdb recomputed calls from the immunoSEQ multiplex PCR reads with MiXCR, one row per CDR3 protein. Here the sample spans about 400,000 distinct CDR3 sequences, around 85% being singletons. J lost 7 bases, V lost 4 bases, and 7 bases had no gene match. The CDR3 runs 15 residues. The germline CDR1 and CDR2 sequences are LNHNV and YYDKDF (reference sequence).

The J gene is TRBJ2-1, the V gene TRBV15; 10 bases map to TRBD1. This receptor was obtained from a human donor with multiple sclerosis. Sequencing input: CD8+ T cells from PBMCs. The CDR3 is CATSKDRGHWNEQFF. In nucleotides, the CDR3 is TGTGCCACCAGCAAAGACAGGGGGCATTGGAATGAGCAGTTCTTC.